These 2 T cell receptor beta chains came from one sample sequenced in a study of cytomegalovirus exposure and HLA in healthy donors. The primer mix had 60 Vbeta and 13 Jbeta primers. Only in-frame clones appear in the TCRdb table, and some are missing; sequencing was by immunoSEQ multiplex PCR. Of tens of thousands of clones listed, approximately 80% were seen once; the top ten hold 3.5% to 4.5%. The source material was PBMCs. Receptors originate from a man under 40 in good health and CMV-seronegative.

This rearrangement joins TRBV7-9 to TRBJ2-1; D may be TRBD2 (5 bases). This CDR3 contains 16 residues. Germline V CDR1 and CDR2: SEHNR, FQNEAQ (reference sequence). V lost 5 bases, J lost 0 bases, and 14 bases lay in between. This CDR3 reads CASSDLSGSSYNEQFF. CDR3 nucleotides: TGTGCCAGCAGCGACCTATCGGGAAGCTCCTACAATGAGCAGTTCTTC.

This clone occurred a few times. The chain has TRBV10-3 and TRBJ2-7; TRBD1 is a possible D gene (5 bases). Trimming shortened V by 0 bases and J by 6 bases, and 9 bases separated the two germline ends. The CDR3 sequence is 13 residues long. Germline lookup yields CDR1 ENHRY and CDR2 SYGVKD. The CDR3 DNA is TGTGCCATCAGTGAGTCGAGACAGATCGAGCAGTACTTC. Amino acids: CAISESRQIEQYF.